This T cell receptor (beta chain) comes out of a study of T cells in localized non-small cell lung cancer. The V gene's germline CDR1 is MNHEY and CDR2 SVGAGI. The CDR3 is 14 amino acids. The germline V and J ends were trimmed by 5 bases and 4 bases, with 12 bases remaining between them. Only in-frame clones appear in the TCRdb table, and some are missing; sequencing was by immunoSEQ multiplex PCR. This table has around 24,000 clones, around 86% appearing once. Concerning this clone: Antigen unknown.

Overall study findings and caveats: Uninvolved adjacent lung, not tumor, had the highest T cell clonality. The tumor had only one region sequenced, so heterogeneity remains possible. A median of about 54 of the top 100 tumor clones appeared in adjacent lung, which was paired and uninvolved. Density of T cells in blood, when higher, went with longer overall survival.

The chain couples TRBV6-5 to TRBJ1-5; D remains unclear. The input for sequencing was peripheral blood, taken before any cancer treatment. The clonotype was recovered from a man aged 40-75 years with stage I squamous cell lung carcinoma. CDR3 amino acids: CASSPDMLNQPQHF. The CDR3 nucleotides are TGTGCCAGCAGTCCCGACATGCTTAATCAGCCCCAGCATTTT.